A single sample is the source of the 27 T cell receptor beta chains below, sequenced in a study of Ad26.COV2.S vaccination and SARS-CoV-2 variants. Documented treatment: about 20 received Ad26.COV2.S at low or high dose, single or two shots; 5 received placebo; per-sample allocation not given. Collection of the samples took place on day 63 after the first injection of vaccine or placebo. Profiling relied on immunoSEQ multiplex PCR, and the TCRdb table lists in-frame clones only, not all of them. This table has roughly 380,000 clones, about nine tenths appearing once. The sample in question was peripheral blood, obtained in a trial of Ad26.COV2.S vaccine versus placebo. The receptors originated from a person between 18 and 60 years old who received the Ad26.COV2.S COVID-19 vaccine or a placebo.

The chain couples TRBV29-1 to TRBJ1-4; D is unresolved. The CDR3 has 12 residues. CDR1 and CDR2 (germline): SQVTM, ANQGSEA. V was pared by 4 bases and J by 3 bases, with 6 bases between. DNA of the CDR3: TGCAGCGTTGGGACGGCTAATGAAAAACTGTTTTTT. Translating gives CSVGTANEKLFF. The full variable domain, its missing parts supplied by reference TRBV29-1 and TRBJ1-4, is SAVISQKPSRDICQRGTSLTIQCQVDSQVTMMFWYRQQPGQSLTLIATANQGSEATYESGFVIDKFPISRPNLTFSTLTVSNMSPEDSSIYLCSVGTANEKLFFGSGTQLSVL.

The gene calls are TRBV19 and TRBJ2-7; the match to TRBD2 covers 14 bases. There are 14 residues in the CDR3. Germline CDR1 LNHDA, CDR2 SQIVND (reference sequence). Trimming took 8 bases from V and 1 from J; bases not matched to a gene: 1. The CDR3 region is CASGLAGGSYEQYF. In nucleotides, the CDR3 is TGTGCCAGTGGACTAGCGGGGGGTTCCTACGAGCAGTACTTC. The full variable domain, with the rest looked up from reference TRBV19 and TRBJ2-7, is DGGITQSPKYLFRKEGQNVTLSCEQNLNHDAMYWYRQDPGQGLRLIYYSQIVNDFQKGDIAEGYSVSREKKESFPLTVTSAQKNPTAFYLCASGLAGGSYEQYFGPGTRLTVT.

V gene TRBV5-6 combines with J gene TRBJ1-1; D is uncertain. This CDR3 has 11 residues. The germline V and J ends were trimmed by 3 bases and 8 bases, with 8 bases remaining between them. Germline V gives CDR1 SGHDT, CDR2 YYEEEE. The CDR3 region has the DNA TGTGCCAGCAGCTCGGGCGTCGAAGCTTTCTTT. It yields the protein CASSSGVEAFF.

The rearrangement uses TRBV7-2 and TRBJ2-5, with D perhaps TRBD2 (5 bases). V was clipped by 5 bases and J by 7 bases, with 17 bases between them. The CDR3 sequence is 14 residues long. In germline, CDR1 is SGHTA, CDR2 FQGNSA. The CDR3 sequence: CASSGGSGLGTQYF. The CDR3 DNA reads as TGTGCCAGCAGCGGCGGGTCCGGGCTTGGGACCCAGTACTTC.

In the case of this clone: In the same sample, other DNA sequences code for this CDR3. CDR3 sequence reads: CASSLVGGMNTEAFF. The CDR3 DNA is TGTGCCAGCAGCTTAGTGGGCGGCATGAACACTGAAGCTTTCTTT. The gene calls are TRBV7-2 and TRBJ1-1; D gene ambiguous. The CDR3 is 15 amino acids. V shed 1 base and J shed 0 bases, with 9 bases lying between them. Germline-derived CDR1 and CDR2 are SGHTA and FQGNSA.

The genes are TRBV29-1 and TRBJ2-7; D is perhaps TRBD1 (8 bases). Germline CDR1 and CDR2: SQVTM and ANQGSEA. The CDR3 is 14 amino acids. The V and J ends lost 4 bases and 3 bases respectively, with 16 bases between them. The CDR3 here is CSVGSGTGLYEQYF. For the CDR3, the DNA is TGCAGCGTTGGAAGCGGGACAGGACTCTACGAGCAGTACTTC.

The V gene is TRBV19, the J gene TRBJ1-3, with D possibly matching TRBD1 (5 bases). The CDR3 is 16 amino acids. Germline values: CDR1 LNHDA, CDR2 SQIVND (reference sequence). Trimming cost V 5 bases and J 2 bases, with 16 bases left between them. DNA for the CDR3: TGTGCCAGTAGTCATCCCGGGACGCATACTGGAAACACCATATATTTT. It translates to CASSHPGTHTGNTIYF.

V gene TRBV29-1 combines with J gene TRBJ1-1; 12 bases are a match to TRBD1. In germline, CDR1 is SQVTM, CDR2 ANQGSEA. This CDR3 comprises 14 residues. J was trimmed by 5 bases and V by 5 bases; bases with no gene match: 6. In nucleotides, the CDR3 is TGCAGCGTTTGGGACAGGGGGCTTCTTACTGAAGCTTTCTTT. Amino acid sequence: CSVWDRGLLTEAFF.

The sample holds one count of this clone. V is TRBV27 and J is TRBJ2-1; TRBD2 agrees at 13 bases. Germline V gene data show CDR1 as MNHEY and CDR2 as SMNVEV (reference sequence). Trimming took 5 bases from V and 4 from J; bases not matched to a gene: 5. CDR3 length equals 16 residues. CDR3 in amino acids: CASSPTSGGVYNEQFF. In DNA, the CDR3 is TGTGCCAGCAGTCCTACTAGCGGGGGGGTATACAATGAGCAGTTCTTC.

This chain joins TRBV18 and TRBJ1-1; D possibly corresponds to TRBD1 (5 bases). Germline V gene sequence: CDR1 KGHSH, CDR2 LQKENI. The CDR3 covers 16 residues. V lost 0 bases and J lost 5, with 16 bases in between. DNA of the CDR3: TGTGCCAGCTCACCACCGGGCAGTCCAACAGGAACTGAAGCTTTCTTT. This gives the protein CASSPPGSPTGTEAFF.

The CDR3 loop is CASSLREDTGELFF. In DNA, the CDR3 is TGCGCCAGCAGCTTAAGGGAGGACACCGGGGAGCTGTTTTTT. The chain joins TRBV5-1 to TRBJ2-2, with TRBD2 as a possible D gene (6 bases). In germline, CDR1 is SGHRS, CDR2 YFSETQ. CDR3 length equals 14 residues. V was clipped by 2 bases and J by 3 bases, with 8 bases between them.

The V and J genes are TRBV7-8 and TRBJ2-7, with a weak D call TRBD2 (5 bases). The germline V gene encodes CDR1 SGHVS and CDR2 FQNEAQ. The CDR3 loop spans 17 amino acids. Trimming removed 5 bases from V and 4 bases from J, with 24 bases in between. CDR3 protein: CASSPLEGLPIPYEQYF. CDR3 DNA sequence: TGTGCCAGCAGCCCCCTAGAGGGCTTGCCAATTCCTTACGAGCAGTACTTC. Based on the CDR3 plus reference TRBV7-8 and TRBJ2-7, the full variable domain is GAGVSQSPRYKVAKRGQDVALRCDPISGHVSLFWYQQALGQGPEFLTYFQNEAQLDKSGLPSDRFFAERPEGSVSTLKIQRTQQEDSAVYLCASSPLEGLPIPYEQYFGPGTRLTVT.

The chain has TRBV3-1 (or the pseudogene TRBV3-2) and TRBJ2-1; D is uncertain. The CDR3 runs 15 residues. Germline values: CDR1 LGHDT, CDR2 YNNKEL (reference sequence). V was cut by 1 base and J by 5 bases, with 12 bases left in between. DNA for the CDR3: TGTGCCAGCAGCCAAGCGGCAGGTCTTAACAATGAGCAGTTCTTC. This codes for CASSQAAGLNNEQFF.

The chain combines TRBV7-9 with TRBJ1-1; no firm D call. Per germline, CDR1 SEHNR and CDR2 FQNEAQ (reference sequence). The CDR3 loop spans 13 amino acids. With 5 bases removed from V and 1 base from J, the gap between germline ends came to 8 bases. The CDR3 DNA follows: TGTGCCAGCAGCCTAGGGAAGAACACTGAAGCTTTCTTT. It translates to CASSLGKNTEAFF.

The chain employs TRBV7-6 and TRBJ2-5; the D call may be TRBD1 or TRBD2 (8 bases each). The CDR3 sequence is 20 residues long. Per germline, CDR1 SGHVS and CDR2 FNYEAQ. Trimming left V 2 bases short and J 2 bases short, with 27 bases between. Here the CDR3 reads CASSLRGLGLGGQEQETQYF. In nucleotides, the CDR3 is TGTGCCAGCAGCTTAAGGGGACTAGGACTGGGGGGACAGGAGCAAGAGACCCAGTACTTC.

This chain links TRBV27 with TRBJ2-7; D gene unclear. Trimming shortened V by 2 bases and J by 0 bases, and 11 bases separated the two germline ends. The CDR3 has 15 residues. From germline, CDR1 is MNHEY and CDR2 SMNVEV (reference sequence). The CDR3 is CASSLAARSSYEQYF. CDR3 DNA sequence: TGTGCCAGCAGTTTAGCGGCGAGGAGCTCCTACGAGCAGTACTTC.

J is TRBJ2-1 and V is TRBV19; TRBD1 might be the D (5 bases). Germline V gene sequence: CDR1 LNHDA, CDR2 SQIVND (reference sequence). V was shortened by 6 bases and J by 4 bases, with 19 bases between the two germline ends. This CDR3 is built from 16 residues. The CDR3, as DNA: TGTGCCAGTAGCCTTCCTGACAGCAGCCTATACAATGAGCAGTTCTTC. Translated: CASSLPDSSLYNEQFF.

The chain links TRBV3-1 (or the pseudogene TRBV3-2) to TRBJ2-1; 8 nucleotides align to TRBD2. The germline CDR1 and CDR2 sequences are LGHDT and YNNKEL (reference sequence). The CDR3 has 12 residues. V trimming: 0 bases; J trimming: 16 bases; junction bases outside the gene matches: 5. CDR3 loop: CASSQEGLAGFF. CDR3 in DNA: TGTGCCAGCAGCCAAGAAGGGCTAGCGGGTTTCTTC.

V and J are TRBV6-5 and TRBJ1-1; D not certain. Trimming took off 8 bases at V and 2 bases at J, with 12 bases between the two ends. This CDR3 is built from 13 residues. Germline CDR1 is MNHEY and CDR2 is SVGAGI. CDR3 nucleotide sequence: TGTGCCAGCGGACCTCAAAAAAACACTGAAGCTTTCTTT. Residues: CASGPQKNTEAFF.

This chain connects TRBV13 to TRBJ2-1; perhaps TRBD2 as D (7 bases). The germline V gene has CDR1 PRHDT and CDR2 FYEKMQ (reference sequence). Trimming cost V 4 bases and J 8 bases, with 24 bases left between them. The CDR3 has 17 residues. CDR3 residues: CASSWTLRGGAWDEQFF. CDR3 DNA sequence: TGTGCCAGCAGCTGGACCCTTAGAGGGGGGGCTTGGGATGAGCAGTTCTTC.

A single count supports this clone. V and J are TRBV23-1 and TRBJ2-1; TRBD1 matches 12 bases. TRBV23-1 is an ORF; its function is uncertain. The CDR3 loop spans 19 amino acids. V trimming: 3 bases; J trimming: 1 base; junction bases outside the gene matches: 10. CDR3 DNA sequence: TGCGCCAGCAGTCAGAGTAGGGACAGGGGGCCAGTATCCTACAATGAGCAGTTCTTC. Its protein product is CASSQSRDRGPVSYNEQFF.

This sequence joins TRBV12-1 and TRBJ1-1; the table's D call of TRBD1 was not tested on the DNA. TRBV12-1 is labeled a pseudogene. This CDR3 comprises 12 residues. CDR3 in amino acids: CASSPQTGGAFF. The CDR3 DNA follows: TGTGCCAGCAGCCCCCAGACAGGGGGAGCTTTCTTT.

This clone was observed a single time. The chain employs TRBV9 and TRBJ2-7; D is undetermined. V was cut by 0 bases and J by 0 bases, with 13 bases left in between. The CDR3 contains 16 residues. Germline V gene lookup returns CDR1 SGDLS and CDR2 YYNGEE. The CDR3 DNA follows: TGTGCCAGCAGCGTAGTGCCCGCCACGAGCTCCTACGAGCAGTACTTC. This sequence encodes CASSVVPATSSYEQYF.

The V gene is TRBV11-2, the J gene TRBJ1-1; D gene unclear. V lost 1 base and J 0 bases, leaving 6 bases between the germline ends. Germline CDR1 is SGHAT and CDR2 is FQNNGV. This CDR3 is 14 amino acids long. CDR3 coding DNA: TGTGCCAGCAGCTTAGGGGCGATGAACACTGAAGCTTTCTTT. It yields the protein CASSLGAMNTEAFF.

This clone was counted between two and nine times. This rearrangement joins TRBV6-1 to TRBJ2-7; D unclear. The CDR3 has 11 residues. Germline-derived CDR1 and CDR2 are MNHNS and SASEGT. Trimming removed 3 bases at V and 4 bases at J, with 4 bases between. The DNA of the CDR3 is TGTGCCAGCAGTGACCTATACGAGCAGTACTTC. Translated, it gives CASSDLYEQYF.

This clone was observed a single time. In DNA, the CDR3 is TGTGCCAGCTCACCCTCTTTTGGACGGAACACTGAAGCTTTCTTT. This sequence encodes CASSPSFGRNTEAFF. The V and J genes are TRBV18 and TRBJ1-1; D not certain. Per germline, CDR1 KGHSH and CDR2 LQKENI. The CDR3 is made up of 15 amino acids. Trimming removed 3 bases at V and 1 base at J, with 12 bases between.

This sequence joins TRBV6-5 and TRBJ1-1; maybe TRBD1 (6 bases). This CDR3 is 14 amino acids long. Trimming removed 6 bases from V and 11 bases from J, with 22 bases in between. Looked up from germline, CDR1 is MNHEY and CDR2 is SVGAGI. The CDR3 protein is CASRIGAGAARAFF. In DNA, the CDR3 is TGTGCCAGCAGGATAGGGGCAGGGGCCGCGCGGGCTTTCTTT.